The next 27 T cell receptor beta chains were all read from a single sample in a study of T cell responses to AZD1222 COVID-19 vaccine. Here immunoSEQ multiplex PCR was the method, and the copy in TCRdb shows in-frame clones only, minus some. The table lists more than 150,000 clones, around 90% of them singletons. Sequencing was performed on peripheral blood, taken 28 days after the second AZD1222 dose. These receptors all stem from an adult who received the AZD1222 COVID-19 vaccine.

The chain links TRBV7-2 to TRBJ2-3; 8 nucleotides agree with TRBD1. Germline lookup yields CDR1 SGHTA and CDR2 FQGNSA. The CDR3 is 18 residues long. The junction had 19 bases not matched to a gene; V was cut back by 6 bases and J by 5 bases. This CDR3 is CASSRNLFTRDRQDTQYF. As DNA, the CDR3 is TGTGCCAGCAGTCGCAATCTCTTTACCCGGGACAGGCAAGATACGCAGTATTTT.

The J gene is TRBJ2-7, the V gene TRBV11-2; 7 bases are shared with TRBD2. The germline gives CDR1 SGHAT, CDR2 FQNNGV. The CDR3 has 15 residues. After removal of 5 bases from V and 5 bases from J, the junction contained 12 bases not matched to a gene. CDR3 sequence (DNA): TGTGCCAGCAGCCCGCCGGGAGGCGTAGTCCACGAGCAGTACTTC. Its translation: CASSPPGGVVHEQYF.

This CDR3 is CASSLAVQYSTDTQYF. The DNA of the CDR3 is TGCGCCAGCAGCTTGGCTGTCCAGTATAGCACAGATACGCAGTATTTT. J is TRBJ2-3 and V is TRBV5-1, with D uncertain. This CDR3 contains 16 residues. V lost 0 bases and J 0 bases, leaving 11 bases between the germline ends. Germline values: CDR1 SGHRS, CDR2 YFSETQ. The entire variable domain, with the rest obtained from reference TRBV5-1 and TRBJ2-3, is as follows: KAGVTQTPRYLIKTRGQQVTLSCSPISGHRSVSWYQQTPGQGLQFLFEYFSETQRNKGNFPGRFSGRQFSNSRSEMNVSTLELGDSALYLCASSLAVQYSTDTQYFGPGTRLTVL.

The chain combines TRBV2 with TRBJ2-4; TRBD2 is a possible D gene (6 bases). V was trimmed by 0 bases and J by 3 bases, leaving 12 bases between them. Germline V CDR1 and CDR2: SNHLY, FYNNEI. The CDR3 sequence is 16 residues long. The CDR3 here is CASSEARQGGKNIQYF. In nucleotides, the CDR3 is TGTGCCAGCAGTGAAGCGCGGCAGGGAGGCAAAAACATTCAGTACTTC.

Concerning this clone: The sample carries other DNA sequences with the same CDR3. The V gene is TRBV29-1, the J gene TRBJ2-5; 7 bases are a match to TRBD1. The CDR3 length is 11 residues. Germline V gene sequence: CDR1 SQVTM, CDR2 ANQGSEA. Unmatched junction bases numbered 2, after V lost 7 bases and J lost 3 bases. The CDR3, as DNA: TGCAGCGCCGGGACAGAAGAGACCCAGTACTTC. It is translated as CSAGTEETQYF.

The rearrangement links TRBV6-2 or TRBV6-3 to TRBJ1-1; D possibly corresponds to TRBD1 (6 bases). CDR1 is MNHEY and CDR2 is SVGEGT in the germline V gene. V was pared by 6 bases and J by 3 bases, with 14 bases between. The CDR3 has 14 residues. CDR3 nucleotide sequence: TGTGCCAGCAGCATGGACAGTTTCTACACTGAAGCTTTCTTT. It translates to CASSMDSFYTEAFF.

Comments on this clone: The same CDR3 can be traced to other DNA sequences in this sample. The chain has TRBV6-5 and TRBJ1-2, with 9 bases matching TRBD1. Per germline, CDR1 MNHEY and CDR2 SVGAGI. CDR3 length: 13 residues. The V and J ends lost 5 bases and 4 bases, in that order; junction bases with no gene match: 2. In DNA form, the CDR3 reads TGTGCCAGCAGTCGGACAGGGGCCTATGGCTACACCTTC. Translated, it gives CASSRTGAYGYTF.

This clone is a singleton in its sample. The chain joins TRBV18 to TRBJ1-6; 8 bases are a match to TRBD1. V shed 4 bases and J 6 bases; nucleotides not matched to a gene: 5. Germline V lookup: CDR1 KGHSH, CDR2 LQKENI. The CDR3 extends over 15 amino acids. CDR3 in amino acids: CASSRSRGPNSPLHF. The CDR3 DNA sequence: TGTGCCAGCTCACGCAGCAGGGGGCCTAATTCACCCCTCCACTTT.

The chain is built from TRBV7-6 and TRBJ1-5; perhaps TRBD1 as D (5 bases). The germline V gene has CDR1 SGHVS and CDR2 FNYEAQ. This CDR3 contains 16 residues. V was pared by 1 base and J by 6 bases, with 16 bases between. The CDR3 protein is CASSLEGWQGTQPQHF. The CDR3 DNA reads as TGTGCCAGCAGCTTAGAAGGGTGGCAGGGCACTCAGCCCCAGCATTTT.

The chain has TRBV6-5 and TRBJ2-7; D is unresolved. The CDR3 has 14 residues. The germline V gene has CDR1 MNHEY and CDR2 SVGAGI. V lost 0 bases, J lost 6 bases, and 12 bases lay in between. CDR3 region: CASSYSTRATEQYF. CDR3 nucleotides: TGTGCCAGCAGTTACTCGACACGTGCTACCGAGCAGTACTTC.

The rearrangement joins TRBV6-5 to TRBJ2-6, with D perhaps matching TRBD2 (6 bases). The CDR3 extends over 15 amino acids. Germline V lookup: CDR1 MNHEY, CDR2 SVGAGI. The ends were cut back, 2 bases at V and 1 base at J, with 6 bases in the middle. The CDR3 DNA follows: TGTGCCAGCAGTTACGGGGGGTCTGGGGCCAACGTCCTGACTTTC. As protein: CASSYGGSGANVLTF.

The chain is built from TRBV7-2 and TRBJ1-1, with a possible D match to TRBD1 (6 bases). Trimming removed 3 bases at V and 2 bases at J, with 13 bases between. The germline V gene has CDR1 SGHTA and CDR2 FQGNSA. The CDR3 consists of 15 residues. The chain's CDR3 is CASSLAGGGNTEAFF. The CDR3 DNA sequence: TGTGCCAGCAGCTTGGCTGGGGGCGGCAACACTGAAGCTTTCTTT.

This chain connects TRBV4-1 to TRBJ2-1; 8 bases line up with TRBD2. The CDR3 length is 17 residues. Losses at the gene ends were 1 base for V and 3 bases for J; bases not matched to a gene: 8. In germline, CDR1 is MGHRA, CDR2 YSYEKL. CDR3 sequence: CASSQVSLAGRYNEQFF. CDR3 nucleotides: TGCGCCAGCAGCCAAGTTTCCCTAGCGGGCCGCTACAATGAGCAGTTCTTC.

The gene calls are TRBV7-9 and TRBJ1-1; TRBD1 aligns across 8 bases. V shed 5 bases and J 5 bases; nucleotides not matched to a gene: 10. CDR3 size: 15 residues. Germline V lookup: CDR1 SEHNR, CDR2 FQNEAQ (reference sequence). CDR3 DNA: TGTGCCAGCAGCAACCGGACAGGGTTCCGGACTGAAGCTTTCTTT. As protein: CASSNRTGFRTEAFF.

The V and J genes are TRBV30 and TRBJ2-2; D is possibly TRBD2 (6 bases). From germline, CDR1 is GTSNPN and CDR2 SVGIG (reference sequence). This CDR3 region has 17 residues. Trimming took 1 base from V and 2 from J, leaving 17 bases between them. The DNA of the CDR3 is TGTGCCTGGAGTGGGGGTTGGGGGGAAAAAAACACCGGGGAGCTGTTTTTT. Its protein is CAWSGGWGEKNTGELFF.

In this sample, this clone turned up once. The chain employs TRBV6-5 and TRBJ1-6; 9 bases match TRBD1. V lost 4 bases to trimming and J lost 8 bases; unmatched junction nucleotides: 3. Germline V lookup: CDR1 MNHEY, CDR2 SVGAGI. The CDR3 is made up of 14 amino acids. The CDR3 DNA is TGTGCCAGCAGTTTTGACAGGGGGGATTCACCCCTCCACTTT. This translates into CASSFDRGDSPLHF.

CDR3: CASSVGGLANNEQFF. The CDR3 nucleotides read TGTGCCAGCAGCGTCGGGGGACTAGCCAACAATGAGCAGTTCTTC. The J gene is TRBJ2-1, the V gene TRBV7-3; TRBD2 agrees at 9 bases. After removal of 5 bases from V and 5 bases from J, the junction contained 7 bases not matched to a gene. Germline loops: CDR1 SGHTA, CDR2 FQGTGA. The length of the CDR3 is 15 residues.

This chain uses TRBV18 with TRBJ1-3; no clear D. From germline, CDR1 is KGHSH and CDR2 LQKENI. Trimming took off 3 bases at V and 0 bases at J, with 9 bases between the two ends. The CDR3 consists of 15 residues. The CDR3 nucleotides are TGTGCCAGCTCACCCGACGCTAACTCTGGAAACACCATATATTTT. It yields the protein CASSPDANSGNTIYF. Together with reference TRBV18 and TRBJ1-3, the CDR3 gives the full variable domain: NAGVMQNPRHLVRRRGQEARLRCSPMKGHSHVYWYRQLPEEGLKFMVYLQKENIIDESGMPKERFSAEFPKEGPSILRIQQVVRGDSAAYFCASSPDANSGNTIYFGEGSWLTVV.

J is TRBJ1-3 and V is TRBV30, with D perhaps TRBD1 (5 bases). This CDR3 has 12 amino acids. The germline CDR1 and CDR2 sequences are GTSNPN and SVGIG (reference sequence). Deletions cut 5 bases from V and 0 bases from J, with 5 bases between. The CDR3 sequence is CAWGASGNTIYF. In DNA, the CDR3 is TGTGCCTGGGGGGCCTCTGGAAACACCATATATTTT.

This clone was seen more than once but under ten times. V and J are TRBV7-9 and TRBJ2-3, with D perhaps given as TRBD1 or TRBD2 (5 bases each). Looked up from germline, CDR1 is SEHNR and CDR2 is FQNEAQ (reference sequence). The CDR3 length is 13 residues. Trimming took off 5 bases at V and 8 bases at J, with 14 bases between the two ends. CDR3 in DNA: TGTGCCAGCAGCGCCCCAGGGACGGGTACGCAGTATTTT. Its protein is CASSAPGTGTQYF. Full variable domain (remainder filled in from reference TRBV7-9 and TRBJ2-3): DTGVSQNPRHKITKRGQNVTFRCDPISEHNRLYWYRQTLGQGPEFLTYFQNEAQLEKSRLLSDRFSAERPKGSFSTLEIQRTEQGDSAMYLCASSAPGTGTQYFGPGTRLTVL.

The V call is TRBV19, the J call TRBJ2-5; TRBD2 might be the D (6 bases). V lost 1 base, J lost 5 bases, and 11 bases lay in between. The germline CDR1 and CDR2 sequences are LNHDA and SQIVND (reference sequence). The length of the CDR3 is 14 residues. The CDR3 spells CASSIGDSRETQYF. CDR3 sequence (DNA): TGTGCCAGTAGTATAGGGGACTCTCGGGAGACCCAGTACTTC.

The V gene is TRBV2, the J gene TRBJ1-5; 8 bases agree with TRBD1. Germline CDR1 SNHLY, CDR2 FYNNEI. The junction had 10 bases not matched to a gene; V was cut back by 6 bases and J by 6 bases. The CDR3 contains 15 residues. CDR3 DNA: TGTGCCAGCAGCGCAACCGACAGGGGCACTCAGCCCCAGCATTTT. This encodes CASSATDRGTQPQHF.

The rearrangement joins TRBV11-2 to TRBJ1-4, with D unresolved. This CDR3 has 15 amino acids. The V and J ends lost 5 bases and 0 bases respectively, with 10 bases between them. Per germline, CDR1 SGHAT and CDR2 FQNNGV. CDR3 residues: CASSVPRATNEKLFF. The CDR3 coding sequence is TGTGCCAGCAGCGTTCCAAGGGCAACTAATGAAAAACTGTTTTTT.

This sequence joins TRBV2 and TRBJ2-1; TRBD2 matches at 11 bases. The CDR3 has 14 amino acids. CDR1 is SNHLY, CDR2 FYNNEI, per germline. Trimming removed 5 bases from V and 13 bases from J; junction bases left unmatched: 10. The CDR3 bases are TGTGCCAGCAGTCCCCCGGGACTAGCGGACCTACAGTTCTTC. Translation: CASSPPGLADLQFF. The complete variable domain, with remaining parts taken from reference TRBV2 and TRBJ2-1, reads EPEVTQTPSHQVTQMGQEVILRCVPISNHLYFYWYRQILGQKVEFLVSFYNNEISEKSEIFDDQFSVERPDGSNFTLKIRSTKLEDSAMYFCASSPPGLADLQFFGPGTRLTVL.

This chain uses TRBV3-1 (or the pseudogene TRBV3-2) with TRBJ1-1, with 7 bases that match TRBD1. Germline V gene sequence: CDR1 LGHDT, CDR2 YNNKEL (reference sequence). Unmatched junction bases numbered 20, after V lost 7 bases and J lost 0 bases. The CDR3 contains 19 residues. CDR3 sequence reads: CASTSRGPTGWPLNTEAFF. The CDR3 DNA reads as TGTGCCAGCACCTCGAGGGGCCCGACAGGGTGGCCCTTGAACACTGAAGCTTTCTTT.

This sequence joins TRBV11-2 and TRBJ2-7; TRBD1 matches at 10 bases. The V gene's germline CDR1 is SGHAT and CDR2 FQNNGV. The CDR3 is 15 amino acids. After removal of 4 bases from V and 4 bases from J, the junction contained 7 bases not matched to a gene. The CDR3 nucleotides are TGTGCCAGCAGCTATTCGACAGGGGGCGGGTACGAGCAGTACTTC. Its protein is CASSYSTGGGYEQYF. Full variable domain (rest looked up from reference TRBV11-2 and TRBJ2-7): EAGVAQSPRYKIIEKRQSVAFWCNPISGHATLYWYQQILGQGPKLLIQFQNNGVVDDSQLPKDRFSAERLKGVDSTLKIQPAKLEDSAVYLCASSYSTGGGYEQYFGPGTRLTVT.

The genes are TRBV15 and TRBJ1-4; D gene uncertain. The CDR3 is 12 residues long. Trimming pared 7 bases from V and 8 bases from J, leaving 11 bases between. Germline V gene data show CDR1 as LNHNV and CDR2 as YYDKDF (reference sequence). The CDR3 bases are TGTGCCACCACCCCAAACTGGGAAAAACTGTTTTTT. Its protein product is CATTPNWEKLFF.